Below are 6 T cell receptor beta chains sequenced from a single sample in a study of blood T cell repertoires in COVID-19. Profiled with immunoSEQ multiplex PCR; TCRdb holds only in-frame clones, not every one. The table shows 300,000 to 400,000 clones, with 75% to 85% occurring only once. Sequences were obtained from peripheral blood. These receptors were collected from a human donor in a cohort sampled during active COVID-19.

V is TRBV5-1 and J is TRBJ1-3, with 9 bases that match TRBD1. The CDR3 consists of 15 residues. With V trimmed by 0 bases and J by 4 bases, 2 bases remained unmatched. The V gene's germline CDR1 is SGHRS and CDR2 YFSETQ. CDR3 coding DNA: TGCGCCAGCAGCTTGGGGGACAGGGCAGGAAACACCATATATTTT. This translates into CASSLGDRAGNTIYF.

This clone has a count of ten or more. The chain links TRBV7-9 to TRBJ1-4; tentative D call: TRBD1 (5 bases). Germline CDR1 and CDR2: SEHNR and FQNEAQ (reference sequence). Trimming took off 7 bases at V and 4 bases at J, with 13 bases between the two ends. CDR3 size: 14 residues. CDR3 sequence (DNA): TGTGCCAGCACCCTCGATCAGGGTAATGAAAAACTGTTTTTT. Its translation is CASTLDQGNEKLFF. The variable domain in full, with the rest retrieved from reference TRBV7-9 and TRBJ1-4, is DTGVSQNPRHKITKRGQNVTFRCDPISEHNRLYWYRQTLGQGPEFLTYFQNEAQLEKSRLLSDRFSAERPKGSFSTLEIQRTEQGDSAMYLCASTLDQGNEKLFFGSGTQLSVL.

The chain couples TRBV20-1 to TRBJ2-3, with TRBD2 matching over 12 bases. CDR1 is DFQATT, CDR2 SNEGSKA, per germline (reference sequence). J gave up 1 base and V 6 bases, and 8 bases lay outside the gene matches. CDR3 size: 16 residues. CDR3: CSASLAGGSRTDTQYF. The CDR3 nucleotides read TGCAGTGCCAGTCTAGCGGGGGGGTCTCGCACAGATACGCAGTATTTT.

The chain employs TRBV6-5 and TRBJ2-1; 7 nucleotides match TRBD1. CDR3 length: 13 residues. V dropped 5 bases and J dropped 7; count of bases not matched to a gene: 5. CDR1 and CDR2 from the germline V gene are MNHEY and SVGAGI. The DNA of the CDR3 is TGTGCCAGCAGTCTCTCGGGACAGAATGAGCAGTTCTTC. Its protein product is CASSLSGQNEQFF.

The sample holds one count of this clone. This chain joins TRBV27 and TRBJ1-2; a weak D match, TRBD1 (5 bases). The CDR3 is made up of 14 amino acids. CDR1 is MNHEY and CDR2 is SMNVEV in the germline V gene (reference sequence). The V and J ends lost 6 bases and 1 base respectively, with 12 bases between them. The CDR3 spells CASRYNRNNYGYTF. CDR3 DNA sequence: TGTGCCAGCAGATACAACAGGAATAACTATGGCTACACCTTC.

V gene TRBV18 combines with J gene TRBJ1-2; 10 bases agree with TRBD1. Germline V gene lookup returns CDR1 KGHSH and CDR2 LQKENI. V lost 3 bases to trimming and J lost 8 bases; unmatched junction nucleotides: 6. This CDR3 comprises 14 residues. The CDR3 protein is CASSPDRGPGGYTF. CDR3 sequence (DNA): TGTGCCAGCTCACCCGACAGGGGGCCAGGGGGCTACACCTTC.